These T cell receptor beta chains were read from a single sample in a study of cytomegalovirus exposure and HLA in healthy donors. TCRdb's table, derived via immunoSEQ multiplex PCR, lists solely in-frame clones and lacks some. The profile shows about 150,000 clones, less than 95% of them singletons. Material for sequencing was PBMCs. Receptors were obtained from a man aged 18 to 30 in good health and CMV-seropositive. Both conserved end residues are part of each CDR3. D genes are given only for firm matches. Clone size, where shown, is once, few, many, or a class for clones that have expanded.

V gene	D gene	J gene	clone size	CDR3 protein	CDR3 DNA
TRBV9	NA	TRBJ2-2	NA	CASSPVGGSGTGELFF	TGTGCCAGCAGCCCCGTTGGAGGGTCGGGCACCGGGGAGCTGTTTTTT
TRBV10-3	TRBD2	TRBJ2-1	once	CAISSGLAGYNEQFF	TGTGCCATCAGCTCCGGACTAGCGGGGTACAATGAGCAGTTCTTC
TRBV7-9	NA	TRBJ1-2	NA	CASSPTAQGYTF	TGTGCCAGCAGCCCTACCGCACAGGGCTACACCTTC
TRBV28	TRBD1	TRBJ1-2	NA	CASSLGDSSINYGYTF	TGTGCCAGCAGTTTAGGGGACAGTTCGATTAACTATGGCTACACCTTC
TRBV5-5	NA	TRBJ2-7	NA	CASSLVDSEHPYEQYF	TGTGCCAGCAGCTTGGTCGACAGCGAACACCCCTACGAGCAGTACTTC
TRBV6-4	TRBD2	TRBJ2-1	NA	CASSDGLAGGNEQFF	TGTGCCAGCAGTGACGGGCTAGCGGGAGGGAATGAGCAGTTCTTC
TRBV6-5	NA	TRBJ2-4	NA	CASRRVQGNIQYF	TGTGCCAGCAGGAGGGTACAGGGAAACATTCAGTACTTC
TRBV5-8	NA	TRBJ2-1	NA	CASSFRPTGNEQFF	TGTGCCAGCAGCTTCCGGCCCACAGGTAATGAGCAGTTCTTC
TRBV5-1	TRBD2	TRBJ2-1	NA	CASSLDGLGFRNEQFF	TGCGCCAGCAGCTTGGACGGACTAGGTTTTCGGAATGAGCAGTTCTTC
TRBV4-1	TRBD2	TRBJ2-3	NA	CASSRLAGVSDTQYF	TGCGCCAGCAGCCGACTAGCGGGAGTTTCAGATACGCAGTATTTT
TRBV18	NA	TRBJ2-1	NA	CASSPPSVARNEQFF	TGTGCCAGCTCACCACCCTCGGTGGCTAGGAATGAGCAGTTCTTC
TRBV27	NA	TRBJ1-4	NA	CASSLTVTNEKLFF	TGTGCCAGCAGTTTAACAGTAACTAATGAAAAACTGTTTTTT
TRBV4-1	NA	TRBJ1-5	NA	CASSQEVTGYQPQHF	TGCGCCAGCAGCCAAGAGGTGACAGGTTATCAGCCCCAGCATTTT
TRBV30	NA	TRBJ2-1	NA	CAWSADFAYTNEQFF	TGTGCCTGGAGCGCGGACTTTGCGTATACCAATGAGCAGTTCTTC
TRBV2	TRBD2	TRBJ2-1	NA	CASSRLAGGSYNEQFF	TGTGCCAGCAGTCGACTAGCGGGGGGCTCCTACAATGAGCAGTTCTTC
TRBV6-5	NA	TRBJ2-7	NA	CASSAAYEQYF	TGTGCCAGCAGTGCAGCCTACGAGCAGTACTTC
TRBV27	TRBD2	TRBJ2-7	NA	CASSLFAGGGDEQYF	TGTGCCAGCAGTTTATTCGCGGGAGGGGGGGACGAGCAGTACTTC
TRBV6-6	NA	TRBJ1-2	NA	CASSHGDYGYTF	TGTGCCAGCAGTCACGGGGACTATGGCTACACCTTC
TRBV10-3	TRBD2	TRBJ2-3	NA	CAISPHSGSYTDTQYF	TGTGCCATCAGTCCCCATAGCGGGAGCTATACAGATACGCAGTATTTT
TRBV6-5	TRBD1	TRBJ1-2	once	CASSRDRWNGGYTF	TGTGCCAGCAGCCGGGACAGGTGGAATGGGGGCTACACCTTC
TRBV5-1	NA	TRBJ1-2	NA	CASSPRGFYGYTF	TGCGCCAGCAGCCCTAGGGGATTCTATGGCTACACCTTC
TRBV15	NA	TRBJ1-2	NA	CATSLRAGSLGYTF	TGTGCCACCAGCCTCAGAGCCGGGAGTTTGGGCTACACCTTC
TRBV23-1	NA	TRBJ2-7	once	CASSHCGVPHEQYF	TGCGCCAGCAGTCACTGCGGAGTTCCCCACGAGCAGTACTTC
TRBV6-1	TRBD1	TRBJ2-5	NA	CASVQGARETQYF	TGTGCCAGCGTCCAGGGGGCGAGGGAGACCCAGTACTTC
TRBV6-6	NA	TRBJ2-7	NA	CASSRDTITYEQYF	TGTGCCAGCAGCCGGGACACCATTACCTACGAGCAGTACTTC
TRBV10-3	NA	TRBJ2-7	NA	CATAEGDSYEQYF	TGTGCCACAGCAGAGGGGGACTCCTACGAGCAGTACTTC
TRBV6-5	NA	TRBJ2-3	NA	CASMRTYSTDTQYF	TGTGCCAGCATGAGGACTTATAGCACAGATACGCAGTATTTT
TRBV27	TRBD2	TRBJ2-7	NA	CASTRVVGDGTMTYEQYF	TGTGCCAGCACCCGAGTCGTGGGGGATGGGACTATGACCTACGAGCAGTACTTC
TRBV19	NA	TRBJ1-1	NA	CATSGGTEAFF	TGTGCCACTTCGGGGGGCACTGAAGCTTTCTTT
TRBV2	NA	TRBJ1-2	NA	CASSERPGGNYGYTF	TGTGCCAGCAGTGAAAGGCCAGGAGGCAACTATGGCTACACCTTC
TRBV6-5	NA	TRBJ1-2	once	CASSYWQGKDYGYTF	TGTGCCAGCAGTTACTGGCAGGGGAAGGACTATGGCTACACCTTC
TRBV7-9	NA	TRBJ1-6	once	CASSLVGVNSPLHF	TGTGCCAGCAGCTTAGTAGGGGTTAATTCACCCCTCCACTTT
TRBV25-1	NA	TRBJ1-4	few	CASSEYVEKLFF	TGTGCCAGCAGTGAATACGTCGAAAAACTGTTTTTT
TRBV6-5	NA	TRBJ2-7	NA	CASSYSSMGLREQYF	TGTGCCAGCAGCTACTCCTCAATGGGACTCCGCGAGCAGTACTTC
TRBV29-1	NA	TRBJ1-1	NA	CSGMPFAGVNTEAFF	TGCAGCGGAATGCCCTTTGCGGGGGTGAACACTGAAGCTTTCTTT
TRBV7-9	NA	TRBJ1-1	NA	CASRPPLRGTEAFF	TGTGCCAGCAGGCCACCTCTCCGGGGCACTGAAGCTTTCTTT
TRBV29-1	NA	TRBJ1-5	few	CSVGWQGTEPQHF	TGCAGCGTTGGGTGGCAGGGTACGGAGCCCCAGCATTTT
TRBV4-1	NA	TRBJ2-3	NA	CASSQGAGPTDTQYF	TGCGCCAGCAGCCAAGGGGCGGGCCCCACAGATACGCAGTATTTT
TRBV6-6	TRBD1	TRBJ1-1	NA	CASSPDRGEAFF	TGTGCCAGCAGCCCAGACAGGGGCGAAGCTTTCTTT
TRBV29-1	NA	TRBJ1-6	NA	CSVEESPGPFYNSPLHF	TGCAGCGTTGAAGAGTCCCCAGGTCCCTTCTATAATTCACCCCTCCACTTT
TRBV7-9	NA	TRBJ1-1	NA	CASSPPGGGPEAFF	TGTGCCAGCAGCCCACCGGGGGGGGGACCAGAAGCTTTCTTT
TRBV27	TRBD2	TRBJ2-1	NA	CASSLTGTRADEQFF	TGTGCCAGCAGTTTAACCGGGACTAGGGCAGATGAGCAGTTCTTC
TRBV5-6	TRBD1	TRBJ1-4	NA	CASSFGTGFEKLFF	TGTGCCAGCAGCTTCGGGACAGGGTTTGAAAAACTGTTTTTT
TRBV6-1	NA	TRBJ1-1	NA	CASREQGSITFF	TGTGCCAGCAGGGAACAGGGCTCGATAACTTTCTTT
TRBV28	TRBD2	TRBJ2-7	NA	CASTPWEGSYEQYF	TGTGCCAGCACCCCCTGGGAGGGATCTTACGAGCAGTACTTC
TRBV7-9	TRBD1	TRBJ2-7	NA	CASSLGEAQGGYEQYF	TGTGCCAGCAGCTTAGGTGAGGCACAGGGGGGCTACGAGCAGTACTTC
TRBV5-4	NA	TRBJ2-1	NA	CASSPKARVDEQFF	TGTGCCAGCAGCCCGAAGGCCAGGGTCGATGAGCAGTTCTTC
TRBV5-8	TRBD2	TRBJ2-1	NA	CASSFRLAGLGEQFF	TGTGCCAGCAGCTTCCGACTAGCGGGACTTGGCGAGCAGTTCTTC
TRBV7-9	NA	TRBJ2-7	once	CASGARDLTYEQYF	TGTGCCAGCGGCGCGCGGGACTTAACCTACGAGCAGTACTTC
TRBV5-1	NA	TRBJ1-4	NA	CASGEEGLNEKLFF	TGCGCCAGCGGGGAGGAGGGGCTGAATGAAAAACTGTTTTTT
TRBV29-1	NA	TRBJ2-3	NA	CSVGGTDTQYF	TGCAGCGTTGGCGGCACAGATACGCAGTATTTT
TRBV28	NA	TRBJ1-5	NA	CASRLSNGAQPQHF	TGTGCCAGCAGGCTGAGTAATGGGGCTCAGCCCCAGCATTTT
TRBV7-9	TRBD2	TRBJ2-1	few	CASSLALAGTYNEQFF	TGTGCCAGCAGCTTAGCCCTAGCGGGCACCTACAATGAGCAGTTCTTC